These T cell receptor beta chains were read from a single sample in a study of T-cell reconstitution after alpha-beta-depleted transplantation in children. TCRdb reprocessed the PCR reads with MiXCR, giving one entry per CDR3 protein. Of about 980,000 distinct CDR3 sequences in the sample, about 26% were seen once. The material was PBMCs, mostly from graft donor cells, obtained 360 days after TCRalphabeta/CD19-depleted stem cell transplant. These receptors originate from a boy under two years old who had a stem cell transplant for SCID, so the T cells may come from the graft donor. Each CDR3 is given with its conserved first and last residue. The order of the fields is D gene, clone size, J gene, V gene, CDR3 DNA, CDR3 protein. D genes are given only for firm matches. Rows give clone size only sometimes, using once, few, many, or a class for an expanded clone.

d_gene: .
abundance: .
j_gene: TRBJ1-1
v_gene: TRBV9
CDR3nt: TGTGCCAGCAGCGCGAGGGGTGGGCACACTGAAGCTTTCTTT
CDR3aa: CASSARGGHTEAFF

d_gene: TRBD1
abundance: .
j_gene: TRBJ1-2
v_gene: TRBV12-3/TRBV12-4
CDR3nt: TGTGCCAGCAGTCCATATAGTCCGACGGGACAGTCCTATGGCTACACCTTC
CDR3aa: CASSPYSPTGQSYGYTF

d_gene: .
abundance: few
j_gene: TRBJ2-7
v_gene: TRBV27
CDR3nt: TGTGCCAGCAGTTTCAAGGAGGGGTACGAGCAGTACTTC
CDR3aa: CASSFKEGYEQYF

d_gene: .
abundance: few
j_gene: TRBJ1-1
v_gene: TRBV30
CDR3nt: TGTGCCGCAAATCCCGGTCCAAACACTGAAGCTTTCTTT
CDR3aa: CAANPGPNTEAFF

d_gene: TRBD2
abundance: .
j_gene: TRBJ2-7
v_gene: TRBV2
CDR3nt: TGTGCCAGCAGGGGACTAGCGGTCTCCTACGAGCAGTACTTC
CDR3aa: CASRGLAVSYEQYF

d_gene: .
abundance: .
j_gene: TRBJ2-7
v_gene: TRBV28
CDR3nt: TGTGCCAGCAGTTTTCGCAACTCGCACGAGCAGTACTTC
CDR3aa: CASSFRNSHEQYF

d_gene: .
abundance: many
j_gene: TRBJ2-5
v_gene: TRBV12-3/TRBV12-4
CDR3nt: TGTGCCAGCAGTTTAGGCCGGAAAGAGACCCAGTACTTC
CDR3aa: CASSLGRKETQYF

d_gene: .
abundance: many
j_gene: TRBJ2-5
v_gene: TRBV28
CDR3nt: TGTGCCAGCAGACCGGGACAAGCGGTTCCCGAGACCCAGTACTTC
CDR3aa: CASRPGQAVPETQYF

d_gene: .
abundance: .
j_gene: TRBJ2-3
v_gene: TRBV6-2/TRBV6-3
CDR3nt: TGTGCCAGCACCAACGCAGATACGCAGTATTTT
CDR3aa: CASTNADTQYF

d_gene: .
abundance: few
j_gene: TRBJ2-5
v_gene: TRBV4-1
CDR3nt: TGCGCCAGCAGCCAGGGGGTTAGGGAGACCCAGTACTTC
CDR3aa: CASSQGVRETQYF

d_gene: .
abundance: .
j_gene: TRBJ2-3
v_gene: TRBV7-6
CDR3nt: TGTGCCAGCAGCTTAGCGCTTCCCGGTAGCACAGATACGCAGTATTTT
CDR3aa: CASSLALPGSTDTQYF

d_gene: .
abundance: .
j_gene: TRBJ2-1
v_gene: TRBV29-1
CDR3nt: TGCAGCGTTTTTATGGGGAGGGGGTACGGGGAGCAGTTCTTC
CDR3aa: CSVFMGRGYGEQFF

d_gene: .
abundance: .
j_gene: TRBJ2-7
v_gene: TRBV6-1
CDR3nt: TGTGCCAGCAGCATCTCTTCGGGGACCTACGAGCAGTACTTC
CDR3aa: CASSISSGTYEQYF

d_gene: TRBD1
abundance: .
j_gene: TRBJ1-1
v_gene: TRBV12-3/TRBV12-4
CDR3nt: TGTGCCAGCAGTTTAAGCGGGGCAGGGGGTAGAGCTTTCTTT
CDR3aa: CASSLSGAGGRAFF

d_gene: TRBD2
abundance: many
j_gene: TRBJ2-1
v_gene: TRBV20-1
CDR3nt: TGCAGTGCTAGCGGGGGGGCCGGGAATGAGCAGTTCTTC
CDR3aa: CSASGGAGNEQFF

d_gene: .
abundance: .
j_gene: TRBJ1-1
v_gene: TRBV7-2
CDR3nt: TGTGCCAGCAGCTTAGTTGCGGACCGATACACTGAAGCTTTCTTT
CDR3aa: CASSLVADRYTEAFF

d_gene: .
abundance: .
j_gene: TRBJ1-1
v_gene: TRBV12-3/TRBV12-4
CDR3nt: TGTGCCAGCTTCCTATCGGGGAACACTGAAGCTTTCTTT
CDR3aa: CASFLSGNTEAFF

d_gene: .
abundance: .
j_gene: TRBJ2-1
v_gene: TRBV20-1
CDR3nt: TGCAGTGCTAGAGGCCCAGCAGGCGAGCAGTTCTTC
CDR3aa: CSARGPAGEQFF

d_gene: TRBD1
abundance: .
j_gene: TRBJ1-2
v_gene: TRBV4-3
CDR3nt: TGCGCCAGCAGCCCAAGACAGGGGTTGGCAGGTTACACCTTC
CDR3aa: CASSPRQGLAGYTF

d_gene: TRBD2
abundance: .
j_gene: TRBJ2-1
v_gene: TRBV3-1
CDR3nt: TGTGCCAGCAGCCAAGATGTTGTCGGGAGGGAGCAGTTCTTC
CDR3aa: CASSQDVVGREQFF

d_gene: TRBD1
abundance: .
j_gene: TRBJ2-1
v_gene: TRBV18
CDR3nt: TGTGCCAGCTCATCTTATGCACAGGGGATCGATGAGCAGTTCTTC
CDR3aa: CASSSYAQGIDEQFF

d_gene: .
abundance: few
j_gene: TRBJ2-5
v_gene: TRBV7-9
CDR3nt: TGTGCCAGCAGCCCACCTTCTGGCGTAGAGACCCAGTACTTC
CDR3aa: CASSPPSGVETQYF

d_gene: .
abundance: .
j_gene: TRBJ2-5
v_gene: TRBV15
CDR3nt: TGTGCCACCAGCAGGCCCGGGACTGGACTCCCAGGGACCCAGTACTTC
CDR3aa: CATSRPGTGLPGTQYF

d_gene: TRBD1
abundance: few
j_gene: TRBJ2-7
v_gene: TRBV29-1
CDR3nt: TGCAGCGTTGAAGATCCGGGACAGGGGGCAGAGCAGTACTTC
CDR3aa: CSVEDPGQGAEQYF

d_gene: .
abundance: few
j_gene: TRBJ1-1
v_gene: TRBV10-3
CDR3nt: TGTGCCATCAGTGAGTCCAGGGTGGAGGTCACTGAAGCTTTCTTT
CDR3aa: CAISESRVEVTEAFF

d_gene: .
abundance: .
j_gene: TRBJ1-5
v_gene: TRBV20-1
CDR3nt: TGCAGTGCTAGTGGTCGGTATAGCAATCAGCCCCAGCATTTT
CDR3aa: CSASGRYSNQPQHF

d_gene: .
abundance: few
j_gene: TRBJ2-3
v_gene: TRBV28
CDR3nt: TGTGCCAGCACCCCAGGTGAGGACTCCGGAGGAGATACGCAGTATTTT
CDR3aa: CASTPGEDSGGDTQYF

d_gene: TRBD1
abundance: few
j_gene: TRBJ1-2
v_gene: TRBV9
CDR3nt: TGTGCCAGCAGCGCGGACAGGGAGAACTATGGCTACACCTTC
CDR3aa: CASSADRENYGYTF

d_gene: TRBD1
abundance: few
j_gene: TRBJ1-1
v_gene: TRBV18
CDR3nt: TGTGCCAGCTCACCGGGACAGAAAAGGAACACTGAAGCTTTCTTT
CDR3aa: CASSPGQKRNTEAFF

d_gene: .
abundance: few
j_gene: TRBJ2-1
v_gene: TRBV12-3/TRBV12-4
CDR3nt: TGTGCCAGCAGCCAAGTACAGTATGAGCAGTTCTTC
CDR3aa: CASSQVQYEQFF

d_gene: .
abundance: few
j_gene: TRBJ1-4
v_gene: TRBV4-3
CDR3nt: TGCGCCAGCAGCCGGGGCCTAGGGAATGAAAAACTGTTTTTT
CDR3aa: CASSRGLGNEKLFF

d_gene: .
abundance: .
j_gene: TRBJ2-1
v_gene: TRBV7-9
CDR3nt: TGTGCCAGCAGAACAGGCCCCAATTACAATGAGCAGTTCTTC
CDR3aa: CASRTGPNYNEQFF

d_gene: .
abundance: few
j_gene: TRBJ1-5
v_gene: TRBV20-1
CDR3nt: TGCAGTGCTAGCGGGGGGAATCAGCCCCAGCATTTT
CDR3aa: CSASGGNQPQHF

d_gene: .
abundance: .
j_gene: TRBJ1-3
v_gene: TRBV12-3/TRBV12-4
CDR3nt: TGTGCCAGCAGTTTACAGGGTCTTGATTTTCCCTCTGGAAACACCATATATTTT
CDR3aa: CASSLQGLDFPSGNTIYF

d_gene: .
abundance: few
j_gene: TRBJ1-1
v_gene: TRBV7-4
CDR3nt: TGTGCCAGCAGCTTAACCTCCCAGGACAAAATGAACACTGAAGCTTTCTTT
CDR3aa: CASSLTSQDKMNTEAFF

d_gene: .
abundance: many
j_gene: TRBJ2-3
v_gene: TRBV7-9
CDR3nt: TGTGCCAGCAGCTTAGAACGCGTATTCACAGATACGCAGTATTTT
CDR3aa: CASSLERVFTDTQYF

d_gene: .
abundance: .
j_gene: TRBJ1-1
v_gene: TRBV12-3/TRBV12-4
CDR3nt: TGTGCCAGCAGCCAGCACCAGGGGCTGAACACTGAAGCTTTCTTT
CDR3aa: CASSQHQGLNTEAFF

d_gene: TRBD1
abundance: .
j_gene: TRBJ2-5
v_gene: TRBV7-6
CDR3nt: TGTGCCAGCAGCTCAGGAGACAGGGGCGTTGAGACCCAGTACTTC
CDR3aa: CASSSGDRGVETQYF

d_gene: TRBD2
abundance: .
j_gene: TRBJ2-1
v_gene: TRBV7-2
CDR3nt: TGTGCCAGCAGCTTAGCGGGACTAGCGGGGGGGCGTGAGCAGTTCTTC
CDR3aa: CASSLAGLAGGREQFF

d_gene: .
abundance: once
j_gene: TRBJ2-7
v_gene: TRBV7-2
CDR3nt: TGTGCCAGCAGCTTAGCGGGTAGCGGATCCTACGAGCAGTACTTC
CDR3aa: CASSLAGSGSYEQYF

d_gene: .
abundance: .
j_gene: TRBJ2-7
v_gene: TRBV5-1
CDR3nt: TGCGCCAGCAGCTTTACCGGACGCAACTACGAGCAGTACTTC
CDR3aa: CASSFTGRNYEQYF

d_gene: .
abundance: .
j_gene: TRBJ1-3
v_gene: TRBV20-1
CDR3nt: TGCAGTGCTAGAGCCCAGTGGACCTCTGGAAACACCATATATTTT
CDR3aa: CSARAQWTSGNTIYF

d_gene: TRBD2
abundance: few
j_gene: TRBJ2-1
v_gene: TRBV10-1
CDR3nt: TGCGCCAGCAGTGACCAGGGACTAGCTGACGGGCTGGCGCAGTTCTTC
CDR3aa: CASSDQGLADGLAQFF

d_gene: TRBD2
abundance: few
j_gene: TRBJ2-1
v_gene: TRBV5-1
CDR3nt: TGCGCCAGCAGTGGACTAGCGGGGGCCTACAATGAGCAGTTCTTC
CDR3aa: CASSGLAGAYNEQFF

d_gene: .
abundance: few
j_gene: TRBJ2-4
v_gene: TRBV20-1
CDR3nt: TGCAGTGCTCGAGACAGGACGAATCAGTACTTC
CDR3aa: CSARDRTNQYF

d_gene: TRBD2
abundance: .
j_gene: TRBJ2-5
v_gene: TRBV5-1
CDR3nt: TGCGCCAGCAGCTTGGAGCTAGCGGGTAATGAAGAGACCCAGTACTTC
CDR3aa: CASSLELAGNEETQYF